This TCR beta chain emerged from a study of T cell repertoires in ileal Crohn's disease (dated by TCRdb to 2018 to 2020). With regard to the full study: Median disease duration was approximately 8.3 years, and around 35% of patients were identified as active smokers at the time of surgery. Every patient underwent surgery because of a complication, which was stricturing disease in approximately 61% of cases and penetrating disease in roughly 39%. Roughly half of the patients were given postoperative therapy, with fewer than 12 receiving thiopurines and about 19 receiving anti-TNF agents. A prospective multicentre cohort supplied the 50 to 70 Crohn's disease patients whose TCR repertoires were analysed. The study was conducted in parallel with a multicentre cohort that was designed to identify predictors of early endoscopic recurrence following ileocolonic resection. A Rutgeerts score higher than i0 was the definition used for endoscopic postoperative recurrence. A total of about 170 mucosal samples from some 57 patients were sequenced, collected from several sites on the surgical specimen and at postoperative endoscopy. Overall results and qualifications from the work: A significantly higher proportion of clonal expansions was observed in active smokers at surgery than in non-smokers (roughly 27% vs 19%, p=0.02). Endoscopic recurrence was found to be associated with higher high-frequency clone percentages at surgery, and recurrence was observed in all patients with clonality above 26.8% (18/57). More high-frequency clones were carried by sorted CD8 T cells than by CD4 T cells, suggesting that mucosal expansions were mainly CD8. Only a subgroup of patients, of unstated size, had their mucosal CD4 and CD8 T cells sorted and sequenced.

To be eligible, patients had to be adults with ileal or ileocolonic Crohn's disease and an indication for ileocolonic resection. Whole ileal mucosal biopsies were kept frozen at -80 degrees C prior to DNA extraction. Genomic DNA was extracted from frozen whole biopsies using a TRizol-based method and was quantified with a NanoDrop 2000 spectrophotometer. Germline trimming: 0 bases from V, 10 bases from J; junction bases outside gene matches: 6. The germline V gene encodes CDR1 SGHRS and CDR2 YFSETQ. The CDR3 goes from the cysteine to the phenylalanine over 15 residues. Only the CDR3 part of the read is kept: 45 bases, read in frame from the first base. Only one count was recorded for this clone. Its antigen is currently not known. Per-base qualities were not stored, and no clone one base away is much larger. Roughly 550 nanograms of biopsy DNA per sample were submitted for commercial TCRB immunosequencing. Adaptive Biotechnology amplified CDR3 regions from genomic DNA with a two-step multiplex PCR that controlled for amplification bias. Primers for every V and J gene segment were used in the first PCR, and barcodes and Illumina adapters were added in the second PCR. CDR3 libraries were sequenced on an Illumina instrument. The original pipeline was this. The analysis drew on both the pipelines supplied by the vendor and custom analysis of the raw data in R/Bioconductor running R version 3.3.0. Clonality, which ranges from 0 to 1, was calculated as the inverse of the normalised Shannon entropy across all productive clones. High-frequency clones were defined as the share of the repertoire occupied by the top 100 clones, with only clones passing a 95% confidence test being retained. Repertoire diversity was measured with the Simpson index, and overlap between samples was measured with the Morisita-Horn index. TCRdb took this table from immuneACCESS and kept in-frame rearrangements with V and J called. Such tables lack part of the clones; where checked against another copy, unresolved V genes explain under half of the gap, and the rest is unexplained. Clone size and V and J calls were adopted from that table, with D and trimming inferred from the DNA. The sample records about 10,000 clones, around three quarters of which are singletons. The ten largest clones take up about 4.5% of the sample.

The sequence derives from an adult with Crohn's disease. This sequence uses TRBV5-1 and TRBJ1-6, with TRBD1 matching 8 junction bases. The sample comprised ileal tissue. CDR3 loop: CASSLDQGAGSPLHF. The bases read TGCGCCAGCAGCTTGGATCAGGGGGCAGGATCACCCCTCCACTTT.